The 21 T cell receptor beta chains in this list originate from one sample, sequenced in a study of T cells after somatic rescue of genetic block. Sequenced by immunoSEQ multiplex PCR; TCRdb stores in-frame clones only, minus some. This table has 110,000 or so clones, 75% to 95% appearing once. Sequencing was done on a sample of peripheral blood mononuclear cells (PBMCs). The receptors shown here come from a woman under 30.

The chain combines TRBV7-2 with TRBJ1-3, with a possible D match to TRBD1 (6 bases). Germline CDR1 reads SGHTA; CDR2 reads FQGNSA. The CDR3 is made up of 15 amino acids. V was clipped by 3 bases and J by 4 bases, with 13 bases between them. CDR3 coding DNA: TGTGCCAGCAGCTTTGGGGGGGCTATCGGAAACACCATATATTTT. Residues: CASSFGGAIGNTIYF.

Concerning this clone: Other nucleotide sequences from this sample produce the same CDR3. The chain combines TRBV5-1 with TRBJ1-1; D is undetermined. V gave up 0 bases and J gave up 1 base, with 7 bases separating them. Germline V gene data show CDR1 as SGHRS and CDR2 as YFSETQ. The CDR3 runs to 14 residues. As DNA, the CDR3 is TGCGCCAGCAGCTTGGGGACCGCGAACACTGAAGCTTTCTTT. Its protein product is CASSLGTANTEAFF.

The rearrangement joins TRBV5-1 to TRBJ1-6, with D perhaps matching TRBD1 (6 bases). V was trimmed by 6 bases and J by 0 bases, leaving 13 bases between them. The CDR3 is made up of 16 amino acids. Germline V gene sequence: CDR1 SGHRS, CDR2 YFSETQ. The CDR3 bases are TGCGCCAGCAAGGAGGGAGGGGGCTCCTATAATTCACCCCTCCACTTT. Amino acid sequence: CASKEGGGSYNSPLHF. The full variable domain, completed using reference TRBV5-1 and TRBJ1-6, is KAGVTQTPRYLIKTRGQQVTLSCSPISGHRSVSWYQQTPGQGLQFLFEYFSETQRNKGNFPGRFSGRQFSNSRSEMNVSTLELGDSALYLCASKEGGGSYNSPLHFGNGTRLTVT.

The V gene is TRBV30, the J gene TRBJ1-2; D ambiguous. Germline CDR1 and CDR2: GTSNPN and SVGIG (reference sequence). The CDR3 has 12 residues. CDR3 sequence reads: CALNGFDYGYTF. The CDR3 DNA sequence: TGTGCTTTGAATGGCTTCGACTATGGCTACACCTTC. Based on the CDR3 plus reference TRBV30 and TRBJ1-2, the full variable domain is SQTIHQWPATLVQPVGSPLSLECTVEGTSNPNLYWYRQAAGRGLQLLFYSVGIGQISSEVPQNLSASRPQDRQFILSSKKLLLSDSGFYLCALNGFDYGYTFGSGTRLTVV.

V is TRBV5-5 and J is TRBJ1-1; unclear D gene. The V gene lost 0 bases and the J gene lost 3 bases, with 6 bases spanning the gap. This CDR3 comprises 13 residues. Germline loops: CDR1 SGHKS, CDR2 YYEKEE (reference sequence). CDR3 residues: CASSLDTHTEAFF. CDR3 in DNA: TGTGCCAGCAGCTTGGACACCCACACTGAAGCTTTCTTT.

The rearrangement uses TRBV6-1 and TRBJ1-2; tentatively, D is TRBD1 (6 bases). The CDR3 is 13 residues long. The germline gives CDR1 MNHNS, CDR2 SASEGT. V was clipped by 6 bases and J by 6 bases, with 14 bases between them. CDR3 nucleotides: TGTGCCAGCAGGGAAACAGGGCCTCATGGCTACACCTTC. It encodes CASRETGPHGYTF.

V usage is TRBV2 and J usage is TRBJ1-3; TRBD1 matches at 9 bases. The V gene's germline CDR1 is SNHLY and CDR2 FYNNEI. V shed 8 bases, J shed 4 bases, and the junction held 15 bases outside the gene matches. The CDR3 totals 17 residues. CDR3 sequence (DNA): TGTGCCAGCTACAGGGGGTGGACAGGGGATCTCGGAAACACCATATATTTT. It encodes CASYRGWTGDLGNTIYF.

The chain recombines TRBV28 with TRBJ1-2, with no clear D. Trimming removed 8 bases at V and 9 bases at J, with 10 bases between. Germline V lookup: CDR1 MDHEN, CDR2 SYDVKM. This CDR3 has 10 residues. The CDR3 bases are TGTGCCAGCTCTAGGGTCAGCTACACCTTC. Translating gives CASSRVSYTF.

The chain joins TRBV7-8 to TRBJ1-2; the D gene is possibly TRBD1 (5 bases). This CDR3 has 14 residues. V lost 4 bases and J 4 bases, leaving 13 bases between the germline ends. Germline CDR1 SGHVS, CDR2 FQNEAQ. This chain's CDR3 is CASSSQEGPYGYTF. CDR3 sequence (DNA): TGTGCCAGCAGCTCTCAGGAGGGGCCCTATGGCTACACCTTC.

The chain has TRBV5-6 and TRBJ2-5; TRBD1 is a possible D gene (6 bases). The CDR3 runs to 13 residues. The germline gives CDR1 SGHDT, CDR2 YYEEEE. V lost 7 bases and J 1 base, leaving 11 bases between the germline ends. The CDR3 spells CASFRGFQETQYF. The CDR3 DNA follows: TGTGCCAGCTTTAGGGGGTTCCAAGAGACCCAGTACTTC.

The rearrangement links TRBV4-2 to TRBJ1-1; D might be TRBD1 (5 bases). CDR3 length: 15 amino acids. Germline loops: CDR1 LGHNA, CDR2 YNFKEQ. V lost 2 bases to trimming and J lost 3 bases, with 13 bases between them. The CDR3 region has the DNA TGTGCCAGCAGCCAACTCGCAGGGAAGCACACTGAAGCTTTCTTT. It encodes CASSQLAGKHTEAFF.

The chain recombines TRBV19 with TRBJ1-1; 7 nucleotides agree with TRBD1. This CDR3 is built from 13 residues. Germline V gene data show CDR1 as LNHDA and CDR2 as SQIVND (reference sequence). The V segment lost 10 bases and the J segment 0 bases; nucleotides outside the gene matches: 5. For the CDR3, the DNA is TGTGCCACCTTGGGACAGATGAACACTGAAGCTTTCTTT. This translates into CATLGQMNTEAFF.

The V gene is TRBV5-1, the J gene TRBJ2-5; 9 bases align to TRBD2. Germline loops: CDR1 SGHRS, CDR2 YFSETQ. The J segment lost 8 bases and the V segment lost 0 bases, leaving 11 bases of the junction unmatched. CDR3 length: 16 amino acids. The DNA for the CDR3 is TGCGCCAGCAGCTTGGCCGGGGCTAGCGGGGTTGATACCCAGTACTTC. It is translated as CASSLAGASGVDTQYF.

The chain has TRBV27 and TRBJ2-5; TRBD2 is a possible D gene (6 bases). Trimming shortened V by 6 bases and J by 2 bases, and 19 bases separated the two germline ends. CDR1 and CDR2 from the germline V gene are MNHEY and SMNVEV (reference sequence). The length of the CDR3 is 16 residues. This CDR3 is CASRGHPSGRQETQYF. CDR3 DNA: TGTGCCAGCAGAGGCCACCCGAGCGGGCGACAAGAGACCCAGTACTTC.

V usage is TRBV28 and J usage is TRBJ1-1; D remains unclear. Germline V gene sequence: CDR1 MDHEN, CDR2 SYDVKM. This CDR3 has 13 amino acids. Trimming left V 6 bases short and J 3 bases short, with 11 bases between. The CDR3 region is CASSRVPYTEAFF. The CDR3 nucleotides are TGTGCCAGCAGCCGTGTCCCATACACTGAAGCTTTCTTT.

This clone occurred once. The chain carries TRBV5-8 and TRBJ1-5; no definite D call. Germline assignment: CDR1 SGHTS and CDR2 YDEGEE. This CDR3 spans 15 amino acids. Trimming removed 0 bases from V and 3 bases from J, with 10 bases in between. The CDR3 sequence: CASSLGWRPNQPQHF. In DNA form, the CDR3 reads TGTGCCAGCAGCTTGGGTTGGAGGCCCAATCAGCCCCAGCATTTT.

The gene calls are TRBV6-1 and TRBJ2-3, with 10 bases lining up with TRBD1. V lost 6 bases to trimming and J lost 6 bases; unmatched junction nucleotides: 9. Germline CDR1 and CDR2: MNHNS and SASEGT. The CDR3 is 15 residues long. CDR3 region: CASSTPTGGRDTQYF. The CDR3 DNA follows: TGTGCCAGCAGCACCCCGACAGGGGGCAGGGATACGCAGTATTTT.

The V and J genes are TRBV30 and TRBJ2-5; D is uncertain. The ends were cut back, 8 bases at V and 7 bases at J, with 11 bases in the middle. The CDR3 is 10 residues long. Germline lookup yields CDR1 GTSNPN and CDR2 SVGIG (reference sequence). DNA for the CDR3: TGTGCCGGAATTTGGGGGACCCAGTACTTC. Encoded protein: CAGIWGTQYF.

CDR3 in DNA: TGTGCCAGCAGTAAGACAGGACTAGCGGGGTGGCAAGAGACCCAGTACTTC. This sequence encodes CASSKTGLAGWQETQYF. The rearrangement links TRBV11-2 to TRBJ2-5, with 12 bases fitting TRBD2. The CDR3 is 17 residues long. CDR1 is SGHAT and CDR2 is FQNNGV in the germline V gene. The ends lost 6 bases at V and 2 bases at J; junction bases unmatched: 10.

The V call is TRBV10-3, the J call TRBJ2-1, with 8 nucleotides matching TRBD2. The CDR3 contains 15 residues. Trimming removed 6 bases from V and 8 bases from J; junction bases left unmatched: 12. The V gene's germline CDR1 is ENHRY and CDR2 SYGVKD. The CDR3 sequence is CAISSPSGGAHEQFF. In DNA form, the CDR3 reads TGTGCCATCAGCTCCCCCAGCGGGGGAGCCCATGAGCAGTTCTTC.

The V and J genes are TRBV18 and TRBJ2-1; 15 nucleotides match TRBD2. J gave up 9 bases and V 2 bases, and 8 bases lay outside the gene matches. This CDR3 region has 17 residues. CDR1 and CDR2 from the germline V gene are KGHSH and LQKENI. The CDR3 region has the DNA TGTGCCAGCTCACCAGCGGGACTAGCGGGGGGCCCTAGTGAGCAGTTCTTC. Translated: CASSPAGLAGGPSEQFF.